The source of this T cell receptor beta chain is a study of blood T cell repertoires in COVID-19. As for the study in general: From T cells, B-cell-depleted T cells, or PBMCs came the material, which was cDNA or gDNA.

The ends were cut back, 5 bases at V and 2 bases at J, with 6 bases in the middle. There are 13 residues in the CDR3. Germline V gene data show CDR1 as WNHNN and CDR2 as SYGVQD (reference sequence). The assay was immunoSEQ multiplex PCR, and TCRdb's table has in-frame clones only and misses some. The sample lists fewer than 300,000 clones, over 75% occurring once. The chain combines TRBV10-1 with TRBJ2-2; D possibly corresponds to TRBD2 (6 bases). The receptor comes from a human donor in a cohort sampled during active COVID-19. The sequenced sample was peripheral blood. This chain's CDR3 is CASSTSNTGELFF. CDR3 DNA sequence: TGCGCCAGCAGTACTAGCAACACCGGGGAGCTGTTTTTT.